The sequence of this TCR beta chain was determined in a study of radiotherapy plus CTLA-4 blockade in lung cancer. General study findings and limits: Early blood T cell clone changes and increased post-radiation serum interferon-beta were reportedly the strongest response predictors. Following radiotherapy plus ipilimumab, tumor-derived TCR clones expanded in the blood.

Trimming shortened V by 8 bases and J by 3 bases, and 11 bases separated the two germline ends. The CDR3 sequence is 12 residues long. CDR1 ENHRY and CDR2 SYGVKD come from the germline V gene. Many counts were recorded for this clone. What it binds is not known. The assay was immunoSEQ multiplex PCR, and TCRdb's table has in-frame clones only and misses some. The sample contains tens of thousands of clones, 78% of which appear only once. The chain uses TRBV10-3 and TRBJ2-7; possibly TRBD2 for D (6 bases). This TCR came from a human donor with non-small cell lung cancer who had a partial response to radiotherapy plus ipilimumab. Some clones in this sample may be carry-over from other donors' samples. Sequenced here: peripheral blood, sampled from a patient treated with radiotherapy plus ipilimumab. The CDR3 region has the DNA TGTGCCATCTCGGAGGGACTCTACGAGCAGTACTTC. This codes for CAISEGLYEQYF.